This T cell receptor (beta chain) was captured by sequencing in a study of blood T cell repertoires in COVID-19. TCRdb keeps only in-frame clones here, not all; method: immunoSEQ multiplex PCR. The sample includes some 62,000 clones, 65% to 85% of them seen just once. This CDR3 is built from 14 residues. Germline values: CDR1 LNHDA, CDR2 SQIVND (reference sequence). The trim removed 5 bases at V and 3 bases at J, leaving 6 bases unmatched. Those enrolled, adults aged roughly 18 to 90 years, came from about 24 US areas. Self-reported history from a screening survey and questionnaire set each donor's cohort.

The sequence derives from a woman aged 40-49 years with acute COVID-19. The chain recombines TRBV19 with TRBJ2-7; 8 nucleotides align to TRBD1. The sample comprised PBMCs or T cells enriched from blood (not recorded which). CDR3 nucleotide sequence: TGTGCCAGTAGTCCGGGACAGGCCCTCTACGAGCAGTACTTC. Its translation is CASSPGQALYEQYF.